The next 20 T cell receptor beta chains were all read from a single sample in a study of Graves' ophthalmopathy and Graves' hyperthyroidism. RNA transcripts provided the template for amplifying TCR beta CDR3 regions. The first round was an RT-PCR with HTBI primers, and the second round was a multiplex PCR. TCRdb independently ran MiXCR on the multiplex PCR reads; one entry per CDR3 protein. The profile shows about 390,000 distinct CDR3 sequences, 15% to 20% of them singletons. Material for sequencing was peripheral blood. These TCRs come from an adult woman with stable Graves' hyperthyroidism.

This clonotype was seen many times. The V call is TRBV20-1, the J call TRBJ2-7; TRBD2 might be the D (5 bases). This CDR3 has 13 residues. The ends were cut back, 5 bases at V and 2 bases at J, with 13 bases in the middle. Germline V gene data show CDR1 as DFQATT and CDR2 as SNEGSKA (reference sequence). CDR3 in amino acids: CSAARDGAYEQYF. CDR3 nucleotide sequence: TGCAGTGCTGCCCGAGACGGGGCCTACGAGCAGTACTTC.

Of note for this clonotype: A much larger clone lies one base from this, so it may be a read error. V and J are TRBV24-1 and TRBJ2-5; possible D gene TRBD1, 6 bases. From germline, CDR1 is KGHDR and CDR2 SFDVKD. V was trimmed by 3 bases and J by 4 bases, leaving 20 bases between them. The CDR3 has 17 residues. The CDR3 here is CATSDPSGGAVLETQYF. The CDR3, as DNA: TGTGCCACCAGTGATCCTAGTGGGGGCGCGGTTCTAGAGACCCAGTACTTC.

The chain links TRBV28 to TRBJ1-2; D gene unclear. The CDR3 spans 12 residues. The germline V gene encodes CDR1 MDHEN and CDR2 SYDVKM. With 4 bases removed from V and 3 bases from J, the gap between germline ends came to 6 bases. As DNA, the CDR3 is TGTGCCAGCAGTTACAGCGACTATGGCTACACCTTC. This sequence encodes CASSYSDYGYTF.

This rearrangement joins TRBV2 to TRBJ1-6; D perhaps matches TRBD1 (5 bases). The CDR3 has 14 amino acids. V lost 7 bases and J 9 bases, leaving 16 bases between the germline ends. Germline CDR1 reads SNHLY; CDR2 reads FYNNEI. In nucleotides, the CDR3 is TGTGCCAGCATCAACAGCGGGGGAGGTTCACCCCTCCACTTT. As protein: CASINSGGGSPLHF.

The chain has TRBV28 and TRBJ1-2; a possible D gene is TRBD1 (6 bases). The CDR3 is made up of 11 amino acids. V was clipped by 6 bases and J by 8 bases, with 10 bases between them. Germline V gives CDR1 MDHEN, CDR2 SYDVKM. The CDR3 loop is CASRRQEGYTF. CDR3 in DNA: TGTGCCAGCAGAAGACAGGAGGGCTACACCTTC.

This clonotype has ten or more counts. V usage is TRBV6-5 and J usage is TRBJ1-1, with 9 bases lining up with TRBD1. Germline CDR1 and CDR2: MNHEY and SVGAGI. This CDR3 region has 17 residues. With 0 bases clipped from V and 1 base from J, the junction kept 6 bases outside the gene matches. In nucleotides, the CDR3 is TGTGCCAGCAGTTACTCGGGACAGGGTAGCTGGAACACTGAAGCTTTCTTT. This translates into CASSYSGQGSWNTEAFF.

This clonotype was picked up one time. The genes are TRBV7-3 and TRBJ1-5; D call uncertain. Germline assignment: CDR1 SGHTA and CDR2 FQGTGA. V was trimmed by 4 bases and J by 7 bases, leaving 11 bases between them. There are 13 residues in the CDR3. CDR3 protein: CASSSAPGQPQHF. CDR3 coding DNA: TGTGCCAGCAGCTCTGCACCCGGGCAGCCCCAGCATTTT. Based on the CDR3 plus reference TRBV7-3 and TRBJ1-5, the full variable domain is GAGVSQTPSNKVTEKGKYVELRCDPISGHTALYWYRQSLGQGPEFLIYFQGTGAADDSGLPNDRFFAVRPEGSVSTLKIQRTERGDSAVYLCASSSAPGQPQHFGDGTRLSIL.

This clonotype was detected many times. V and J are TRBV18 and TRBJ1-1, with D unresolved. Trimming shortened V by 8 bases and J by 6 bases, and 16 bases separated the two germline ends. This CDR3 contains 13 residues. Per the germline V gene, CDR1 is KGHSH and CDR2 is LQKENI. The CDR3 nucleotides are TGTGCCAGCCGCCGGCGGCAGAGAGCTGAAGCTTTCTTT. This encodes CASRRRQRAEAFF.

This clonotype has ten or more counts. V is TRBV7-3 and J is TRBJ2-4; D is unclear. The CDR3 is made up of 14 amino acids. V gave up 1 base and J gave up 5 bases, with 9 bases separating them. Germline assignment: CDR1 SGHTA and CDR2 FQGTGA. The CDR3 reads CASSLSGGENIQYF. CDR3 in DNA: TGTGCCAGCAGCTTAAGCGGCGGAGAAAACATTCAGTACTTC.

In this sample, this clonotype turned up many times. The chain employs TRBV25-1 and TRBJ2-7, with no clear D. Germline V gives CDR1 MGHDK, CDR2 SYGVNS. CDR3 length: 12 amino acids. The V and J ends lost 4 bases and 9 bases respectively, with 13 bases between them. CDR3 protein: CASSGTQVRQYF. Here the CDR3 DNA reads TGTGCCAGCAGTGGAACTCAAGTTCGGCAGTACTTC.

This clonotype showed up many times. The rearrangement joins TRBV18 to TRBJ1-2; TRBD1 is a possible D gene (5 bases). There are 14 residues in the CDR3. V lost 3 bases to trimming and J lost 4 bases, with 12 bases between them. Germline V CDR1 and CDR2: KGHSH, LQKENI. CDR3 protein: CASSPGEIGYGYTF. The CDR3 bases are TGTGCCAGCTCACCGGGGGAGATCGGCTATGGCTACACCTTC.

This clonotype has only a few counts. The CDR3 DNA reads TGTGCCAGCAGCTCTAACAGGGTAAGGAGCTCCTACGAGCAGTACTTC. The encoded protein is CASSSNRVRSSYEQYF. The rearrangement uses TRBV6-2 or TRBV6-3 and TRBJ2-7, with D perhaps TRBD1 (6 bases). The CDR3 length is 16 residues. Germline lookup yields CDR1 MNHEY and CDR2 SVGEGT. With 6 bases removed from V and 0 bases from J, the gap between germline ends came to 18 bases.

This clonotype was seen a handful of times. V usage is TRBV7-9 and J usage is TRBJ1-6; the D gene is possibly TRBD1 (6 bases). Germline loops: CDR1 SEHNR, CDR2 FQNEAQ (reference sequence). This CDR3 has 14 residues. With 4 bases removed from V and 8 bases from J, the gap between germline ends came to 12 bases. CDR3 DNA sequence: TGTGCCAGCAGCTCCACAGGGCATTATTCACCCCTCCACTTT. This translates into CASSSTGHYSPLHF.

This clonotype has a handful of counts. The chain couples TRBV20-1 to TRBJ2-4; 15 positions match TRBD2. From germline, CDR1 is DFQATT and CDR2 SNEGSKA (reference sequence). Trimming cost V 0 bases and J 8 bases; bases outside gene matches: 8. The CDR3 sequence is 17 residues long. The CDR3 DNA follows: TGCAGTGCTAGAGATTATGGACTAGCGGGAGGGGGCCACATTCAGTACTTC. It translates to CSARDYGLAGGGHIQYF.

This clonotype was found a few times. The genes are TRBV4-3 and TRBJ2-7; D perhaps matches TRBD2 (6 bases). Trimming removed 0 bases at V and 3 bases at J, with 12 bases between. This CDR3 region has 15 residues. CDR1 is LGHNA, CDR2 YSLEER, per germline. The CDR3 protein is CASSQDSGDGYEQYF. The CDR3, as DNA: TGCGCCAGCAGCCAAGATAGCGGAGACGGCTACGAGCAGTACTTC.

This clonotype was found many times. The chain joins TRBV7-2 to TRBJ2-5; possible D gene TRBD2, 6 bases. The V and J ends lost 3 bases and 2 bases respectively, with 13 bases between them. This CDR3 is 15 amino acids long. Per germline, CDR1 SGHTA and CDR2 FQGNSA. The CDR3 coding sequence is TGTGCCAGCAGCTTTTCTAGCGCCGAGCAAGAGACCCAGTACTTC. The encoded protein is CASSFSSAEQETQYF.

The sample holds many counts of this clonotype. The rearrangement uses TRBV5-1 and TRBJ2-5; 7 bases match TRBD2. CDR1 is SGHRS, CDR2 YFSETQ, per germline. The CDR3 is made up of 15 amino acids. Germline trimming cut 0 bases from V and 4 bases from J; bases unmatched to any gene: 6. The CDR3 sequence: CASSLGSSGPETQYF. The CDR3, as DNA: TGCGCCAGCAGCTTGGGGTCTAGCGGACCAGAGACCCAGTACTTC. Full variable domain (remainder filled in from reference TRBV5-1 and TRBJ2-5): KAGVTQTPRYLIKTRGQQVTLSCSPISGHRSVSWYQQTPGQGLQFLFEYFSETQRNKGNFPGRFSGRQFSNSRSEMNVSTLELGDSALYLCASSLGSSGPETQYFGPGTRLLVL.

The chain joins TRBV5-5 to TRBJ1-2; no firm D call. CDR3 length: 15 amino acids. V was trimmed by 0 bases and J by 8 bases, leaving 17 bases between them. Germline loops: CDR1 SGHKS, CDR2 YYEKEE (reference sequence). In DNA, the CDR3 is TGTGCCAGCAGCTTGGCTATGATTCATGGTCGGGGCTACACCTTC. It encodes CASSLAMIHGRGYTF.

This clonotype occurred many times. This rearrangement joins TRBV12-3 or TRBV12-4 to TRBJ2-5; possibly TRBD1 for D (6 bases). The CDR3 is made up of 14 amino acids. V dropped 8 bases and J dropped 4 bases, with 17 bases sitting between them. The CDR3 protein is CASLARGVGETQYF. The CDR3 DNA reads TGTGCCAGCCTCGCCAGGGGAGTCGGAGAGACCCAGTACTTC.

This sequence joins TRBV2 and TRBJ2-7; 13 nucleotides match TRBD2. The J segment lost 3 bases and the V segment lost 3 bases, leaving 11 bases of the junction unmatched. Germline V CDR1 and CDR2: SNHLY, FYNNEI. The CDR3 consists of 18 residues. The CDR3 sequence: CASSEELAGGPIDYEQYF. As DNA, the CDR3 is TGTGCCAGCAGTGAGGAACTAGCGGGAGGGCCTATCGACTACGAGCAGTACTTC.